The rows below give T cell receptor beta chains drawn from one sample of a study of cytomegalovirus exposure and HLA in healthy donors. Assay: immunoSEQ multiplex PCR; the TCRdb copy retains only in-frame clones and omits some. Counted here are about 140,000 clones, approximately 77% occurring once; the ten biggest clones make up 4.5% to 6%. Material: PBMCs. Receptors were obtained from a woman in her forties or fifties in good health and CMV-seronegative. The CDR3 runs from the conserved cysteine through the conserved F or W. Fields, in order: J gene, clone size, D gene, V gene, CDR3 protein, CDR3 DNA. A D gene is named only where the DNA matches it firmly. Expanded clones get a size class; other rows say once, few or many, or leave the size out.

J: TRBJ2-1; size: .; D: .; V: TRBV2; CDR3: CASSERWQQGQFF; DNA: TGTGCCAGCAGTGAAAGATGGCAACAGGGGCAGTTCTTC
J: TRBJ2-7; size: .; D: TRBD1; V: TRBV29-1; CDR3: CSVEGQGTYEQYF; DNA: TGCAGCGTTGAGGGACAGGGTACCTACGAGCAGTACTTC
J: TRBJ2-7; size: .; D: TRBD1; V: TRBV27; CDR3: CASSLQGAYEQYF; DNA: TGTGCCAGCAGTTTACAGGGGGCCTACGAGCAGTACTTC
J: TRBJ1-1; size: .; D: .; V: TRBV19; CDR3: CASSIDQGNTEAFF; DNA: TGTGCCAGTAGTATAGATCAGGGGAACACTGAAGCTTTCTTT
J: TRBJ2-3; size: .; D: TRBD2; V: TRBV9; CDR3: CASSTRTSGGTDTQYF; DNA: TGTGCCAGCAGCACTCGGACTAGCGGGGGCACAGATACGCAGTATTTT
J: TRBJ2-7; size: .; D: .; V: TRBV5-4; CDR3: CASSLAQGIGEQYF; DNA: TGTGCCAGCAGCTTGGCACAGGGCATAGGGGAGCAGTACTTC
J: TRBJ1-4; size: .; D: .; V: TRBV4-3; CDR3: CASSQEWGGGEKLFF; DNA: TGCGCCAGCAGCCAAGAATGGGGAGGGGGGGAAAAACTGTTTTTT
J: TRBJ2-3; size: few; D: TRBD1; V: TRBV29-1; CDR3: CSSRGLDTQYF; DNA: TGCAGCAGTAGGGGGCTAGATACGCAGTATTTT
J: TRBJ2-7; size: .; D: .; V: TRBV28; CDR3: CASSGPRVLRYEQYF; DNA: TGTGCCAGCAGTGGGCCGAGGGTGTTACGGTACGAGCAGTACTTC
J: TRBJ1-2; size: .; D: .; V: TRBV5-5; CDR3: CASREDRSGGYTF; DNA: TGTGCCAGCAGGGAAGACAGGTCGGGAGGCTACACCTTC
J: TRBJ1-1; size: few; D: .; V: TRBV5-4; CDR3: CASSFFGTPNTEAFF; DNA: TGTGCCAGCAGCTTTTTCGGGACTCCAAACACTGAAGCTTTCTTT
J: TRBJ2-7; size: few; D: .; V: TRBV30; CDR3: CAWSIPGRDYEQYF; DNA: TGTGCCTGGAGCATACCCGGCCGGGACTACGAGCAGTACTTC